The clone carrying this T cell receptor (beta chain) has a handful of counts. As yet, its antigen is unknown. Cell sorting via CD45RO/CCR7/CD25/CD127/CD95/CD27 was performed to obtain CD4+ naive, central memory, regulatory and stem cell-like memory cells. This entry belongs to a study of beta chain features in type 1 diabetes. Trimming shortened V by 1 base and J by 5 bases, and 8 bases separated the two germline ends. Per the germline V gene, CDR1 is SNHLY and CDR2 is FYNNEI. This CDR3 has 13 residues. cDNA synthesis used the whole RNA isolate, giving expressed TCRB sequences. Generated by immunoSEQ multiplex PCR, the TCRdb table keeps only in-frame clones and is missing some. The table records about 330,000 clones, 11% of them present only once. Study-level findings and limits: Lower insertion and higher deletion counts appeared at VDJ junctions in type 1 diabetes patients. Patients showed naive, central memory and Treg TCRB repertoires that appeared more similar than those of healthy donors. cDNA sequencing could over-represent cells with high TCR expression.

This TCR was sampled from a woman under 40 in good health. The rearrangement uses TRBV2 and TRBJ1-1; D perhaps matches TRBD1 (5 bases). Material: naive CD4+ T cells from blood. This chain's CDR3 is CASSEEGETEAFF. Here the CDR3 DNA reads TGTGCCAGCAGTGAAGAAGGGGAAACTGAAGCTTTCTTT.